The T cell receptor beta chain under discussion was sequenced for a study of blood T cell repertoires in COVID-19. The overall study: Material from acute and convalescent COVID-19 was sourced from the United States, Italy and Spain. PBMCs, B-cell-depleted T cells, or T cells provided the cDNA or gDNA that made up the material.

CDR1 and CDR2 from the germline V gene are KGHSH and LQKENI. This CDR3 is 15 amino acids long. J was trimmed by 6 bases and V by 0 bases; bases with no gene match: 2. The protocol was immunoSEQ multiplex PCR, while the TCRdb copy is restricted to in-frame clones and leaves out a portion. The data contain about 150,000 clones, less than 90% of them singletons. Participants were placed into cohorts based on the clinical history they reported. The receptor was isolated from a woman in her fifties or sixties who had been exposed to COVID-19. V usage is TRBV18 and J usage is TRBJ2-1; 10 bases are a match to TRBD2. Sample: PBMCs or T cells enriched from blood (not recorded which). The CDR3 bases are TGTGCCAGCTCACCACCGATAGCGGGAGGCAATGAGCAGTTCTTC. It yields the protein CASSPPIAGGNEQFF.